The source of this T cell receptor (beta chain) is a study of blood T cell repertoires in COVID-19. Study context: Samples taken during acute and convalescent COVID-19 were collected in the United States, Italy and Spain. T cells, B-cell-depleted T cells, or PBMCs supplied cDNA or gDNA.

After removal of 5 bases from V and 2 bases from J, the junction contained 2 bases not matched to a gene. The CDR3 covers 13 residues. CDR1 and CDR2 from the germline V gene are MNHEY and SMNVEV (reference sequence). Methods used by the authors: Reference gene primer amplification yielded estimated nucleated cell counts. Assay used: immunoSEQ multiplex PCR; TCRdb lists only in-frame clones, some missing. V and J calls and clone size are as listed in that table; D and trimming were resolved from the DNA. Of roughly 90,000 clones in the sample, more than 70% are singletons; the top ten hold roughly 25%.

The source of this sequence is a human donor in a cohort sampled during active COVID-19. The J gene is TRBJ2-5, the V gene TRBV27; the match to TRBD2 covers 7 bases. The material sequenced was peripheral blood. The CDR3 DNA reads as TGTGCCAGCAGTGATAGCGGGCAAGAGACCCAGTACTTC. Translation gives CASSDSGQETQYF.